The present T cell receptor (beta chain) was sequenced within a study of human T cells and chemical hapten exposure. Study context: For sensitization, 2% DPC was applied to a 2 cm by 2 cm patch of upper inner arm skin. The study's findings and limits: Expanded TCRs showed more large CDR3 clusters than pre-sensitization or healthy control sets.

TCRdb re-called the RACE reads with MiXCR, one entry per CDR3 protein. This sample has about 95,000 distinct CDR3 sequences, with 11% found just once. This clonotype has at least ten counts. Its antigen remains unknown. This sample's time point: patch test 2, 6 weeks after DPC sensitization. Noted treatment: therapeutic diphenylcyclopropenone sensitization with weekly scalp DPC. Participating donors were patients with alopecia, aged 18 to 70 years, considered appropriate candidates for DPC. The sample here was whole blood, taken in connection with sensitization to the hapten diphenylcyclopropenone (DPC). The TCR comes from a woman in her forties with alopecia areata. Some clones in this sample may be carry-over from other donors' samples.

Here the CDR3 reads CASSDGLRNYEQYF. The CDR3 bases are TGTGCCAGCAGCGACGGCCTCCGTAACTACGAGCAGTACTTC. The chain couples TRBV7-2 to TRBJ2-7; D gene ambiguous. The CDR3 consists of 14 residues. Trimming pared 5 bases from V and 3 bases from J, leaving 14 bases between. CDR1 is SGHTA and CDR2 is FQGNSA in the germline V gene.